The 24 T cell receptor beta chains presented below share a single source sample, sequenced in a study of cytomegalovirus exposure and HLA in healthy donors. The study ran its PCR with 60 Vbeta and 13 Jbeta primers. Some clones are missing from TCRdb's copy, which holds only in-frame ones; the method was immunoSEQ multiplex PCR. The data show around 150,000 clones, with over 70% seen just once and 4.5% to 6% held by the top ten. Material for sequencing was PBMCs. The origin of the receptors is a man aged 30 to 45 in good health and CMV-seropositive.

V is TRBV30 and J is TRBJ1-1, with 7 bases fitting TRBD1. Unmatched junction bases numbered 5, after V lost 3 bases and J lost 4 bases. This CDR3 region has 13 residues. The germline CDR1 and CDR2 sequences are GTSNPN and SVGIG (reference sequence). CDR3 region: CAWRRRGVTEAFF. The CDR3 nucleotides read TGTGCCTGGAGGCGCAGGGGGGTCACTGAAGCTTTCTTT.

The chain combines TRBV6-6 with TRBJ2-7; possible D gene TRBD2, 6 bases. The CDR3 totals 16 residues. Trimming took 2 bases from V and 4 from J, leaving 18 bases between them. CDR1 is MNHNY and CDR2 is SVGAGI in the germline V gene (reference sequence). The CDR3 DNA reads as TGTGCCAGCAGTTACCGACCGACCGGGACTTTTTACGAGCAGTACTTC. Protein sequence: CASSYRPTGTFYEQYF.

J is TRBJ2-5 and V is TRBV5-1; TRBD2 matches at 7 bases. Germline assignment: CDR1 SGHRS and CDR2 YFSETQ. CDR3 length: 18 residues. V dropped 5 bases and J dropped 2; count of bases not matched to a gene: 18. The CDR3 DNA reads as TGCGCCAGCAGTATTTCGTCGGTTTGGGAGGGCCCACAAGAGACCCAGTACTTC. It specifies CASSISSVWEGPQETQYF. Full variable domain (rest looked up from reference TRBV5-1 and TRBJ2-5): KAGVTQTPRYLIKTRGQQVTLSCSPISGHRSVSWYQQTPGQGLQFLFEYFSETQRNKGNFPGRFSGRQFSNSRSEMNVSTLELGDSALYLCASSISSVWEGPQETQYFGPGTRLLVL.

The chain couples TRBV20-1 to TRBJ2-2; D uncertain. V dropped 4 bases and J dropped 7 bases, with 7 bases sitting between them. This CDR3 has 11 amino acids. Germline loops: CDR1 DFQATT, CDR2 SNEGSKA (reference sequence). CDR3 DNA sequence: TGCAGTGCTACCCTAGTCGGGGAGCTGTTTTTT. This encodes CSATLVGELFF.

The gene calls are TRBV11-2 and TRBJ2-1; TRBD2 matches at 9 bases. In germline, CDR1 is SGHAT, CDR2 FQNNGV. Trimming took 0 bases from V and 10 from J; bases not matched to a gene: 13. CDR3 length equals 17 residues. DNA of the CDR3: TGTGCCAGCAGCTTAGATCCGGCGGGAGGGCATAGACACGAGCAGTTCTTC. Protein: CASSLDPAGGHRHEQFF. The whole variable domain, filled in from reference TRBV11-2 and TRBJ2-1, reads EAGVAQSPRYKIIEKRQSVAFWCNPISGHATLYWYQQILGQGPKLLIQFQNNGVVDDSQLPKDRFSAERLKGVDSTLKIQPAKLEDSAVYLCASSLDPAGGHRHEQFFGPGTRLTVL.

The genes are TRBV5-5 and TRBJ1-4; perhaps TRBD1 as D (6 bases). The V gene lost 1 base and the J gene lost 8 bases, with 21 bases spanning the gap. This CDR3 region has 17 residues. Germline lookup yields CDR1 SGHKS and CDR2 YYEKEE (reference sequence). The CDR3 DNA reads TGTGCCAGCAGCTTGAGGGGATCGGGGGGCGCGTCAGAAAAACTGTTTTTT. This codes for CASSLRGSGGASEKLFF.

This clone has just a few counts. The chain is built from TRBV11-2 and TRBJ1-2, with D possibly TRBD1 on 5 matching bases. Germline-derived CDR1 and CDR2 are SGHAT and FQNNGV. Trimming took 0 bases from V and 7 from J, leaving 15 bases between them. The CDR3 sequence is 15 residues long. CDR3 in amino acids: CASSLDFGRTGGYTF. Written as DNA, the CDR3 is TGTGCCAGCAGCTTAGATTTTGGCAGAACAGGTGGCTACACCTTC. Filled out from reference TRBV11-2 and TRBJ1-2, the complete variable domain reads EAGVAQSPRYKIIEKRQSVAFWCNPISGHATLYWYQQILGQGPKLLIQFQNNGVVDDSQLPKDRFSAERLKGVDSTLKIQPAKLEDSAVYLCASSLDFGRTGGYTFGSGTRLTVV.

The chain recombines TRBV6-5 with TRBJ2-1; D is perhaps TRBD2 (5 bases). The germline gives CDR1 MNHEY, CDR2 SVGAGI. The CDR3 is 12 residues long. V was clipped by 3 bases and J by 7 bases, with 7 bases between them. The CDR3 region is CASSYRGNEQFF. Written as DNA, the CDR3 is TGTGCCAGCAGTTATCGGGGTAATGAGCAGTTCTTC.

This chain connects TRBV4-1 to TRBJ1-5; 7 bases fit TRBD1. The germline gives CDR1 MGHRA, CDR2 YSYEKL. The CDR3 has 16 amino acids. The V and J ends lost 11 bases and 0 bases, in that order; junction bases with no gene match: 13. In nucleotides, the CDR3 is TGCGCCTCCTCAGGGGGTAGGGGGTATAGCAATCAGCCCCAGCATTTT. It is translated as CASSGGRGYSNQPQHF.

The chain carries TRBV15 and TRBJ2-1, with 14 bases matching TRBD2. Losses at the gene ends were 0 bases for V and 5 bases for J; bases not matched to a gene: 9. This CDR3 spans 19 amino acids. Germline-derived CDR1 and CDR2 are LNHNV and YYDKDF (reference sequence). The CDR3, as DNA: TGTGCCACCAGCAGAGATCTCGGGACTAGCGGGAGCCCTCACAATGAGCAGTTCTTC. It encodes CATSRDLGTSGSPHNEQFF.

This rearrangement joins TRBV28 to TRBJ1-5, with 7 bases aligning to TRBD1. After removal of 5 bases from V and 2 bases from J, the junction contained 6 bases not matched to a gene. Germline CDR1 is MDHEN and CDR2 is SYDVKM. CDR3 length: 15 amino acids. The CDR3 DNA reads TGTGCCAGCAGTCCGACAGGGTCGGGCAATCAGCCCCAGCATTTT. It specifies CASSPTGSGNQPQHF.

The gene calls are TRBV2 and TRBJ2-2; 9 positions agree with TRBD1. The CDR3 contains 15 residues. The germline V gene has CDR1 SNHLY and CDR2 FYNNEI. V trimming: 6 bases; J trimming: 0 bases; junction bases outside the gene matches: 2. The CDR3 DNA follows: TGTGCCAGCAGGGGACAGGGTTCGAACACCGGGGAGCTGTTTTTT. Protein: CASRGQGSNTGELFF.

The chain recombines TRBV27 with TRBJ2-7, with TRBD2 matching over 7 bases. CDR1 is MNHEY and CDR2 is SMNVEV in the germline V gene (reference sequence). J lost 2 bases, V lost 2 bases, and 3 bases had no gene match. This CDR3 comprises 14 residues. CDR3 region: CASSLTGGPYEQYF. In DNA, the CDR3 is TGTGCCAGCAGTTTAACGGGGGGACCCTACGAGCAGTACTTC.

The CDR3 DNA is TGTGCTAGTGGTCCCCTAGGGGGTCAAGAGACCCAGTACTTC. This translates into CASGPLGGQETQYF. The genes are TRBV12-5 and TRBJ2-5, with D perhaps matching TRBD1 (6 bases). V was cut by 5 bases and J by 2 bases, with 12 bases left in between. CDR1 is LGHNT and CDR2 is FRNRAP in the germline V gene. The CDR3 loop spans 14 amino acids. Full variable domain (missing parts from reference TRBV12-5 and TRBJ2-5): DARVTQTPRHKVTEMGQEVTMRCQPILGHNTVFWYRQTMMQGLELLAYFRNRAPLDDSGMPKDRFSAEMPDATLATLKIQPSEPRDSAVYFCASGPLGGQETQYFGPGTRLLVL.

The chain links TRBV28 to TRBJ1-1; D is perhaps TRBD1 (5 bases). The CDR3 covers 14 residues. V was clipped by 4 bases and J by 6 bases, with 15 bases between them. Germline CDR1 MDHEN, CDR2 SYDVKM. CDR3 amino acids: CASSSYGGTAEAFF. CDR3 DNA sequence: TGTGCCAGCAGTTCGTACGGGGGGACGGCTGAAGCTTTCTTT.

The gene calls are TRBV6-4 and TRBJ2-3, with a possible D match to TRBD2 (6 bases). The CDR3 totals 13 residues. The germline gives CDR1 MRHNA, CDR2 SNTAGT. V lost 0 bases to trimming and J lost 8 bases, with 9 bases between them. Written as DNA, the CDR3 is TGTGCCAGCAGTGACTCAGAGGGAGGTACGCAGTATTTT. It is translated as CASSDSEGGTQYF.

The chain combines TRBV5-1 with TRBJ2-1; D unclear. The germline CDR1 and CDR2 sequences are SGHRS and YFSETQ. The CDR3 extends over 15 amino acids. V was cut by 0 bases and J by 0 bases, with 7 bases left in between. CDR3 sequence reads: CASSLGRSSYNEQFF. DNA of the CDR3: TGCGCCAGCAGCTTGGGGCGGAGCTCCTACAATGAGCAGTTCTTC.

The chain uses TRBV7-2 and TRBJ1-2; no clear D gene. V lost 3 bases and J lost 5, with 7 bases in between. Germline CDR1 is SGHTA and CDR2 is FQGNSA. The CDR3 has 12 residues. The CDR3 region is CASSFGQYGYTF. CDR3 in DNA: TGTGCCAGCAGCTTTGGGCAGTATGGCTACACCTTC.

This clone was detected once. The chain is built from TRBV5-4 and TRBJ2-5; 12 nucleotides match TRBD2. The closer fit of TRBJ2-7 to the DNA end suggests the J call may be wrong. CDR1 SGHNT and CDR2 YYREEE come from the germline V gene (reference sequence). The CDR3 covers 17 residues. In DNA, the CDR3 is TGTGCCAGCAGCTTGGCGGCTAGCGGGAGGGCCGGGTACGAGCAGTACTTC. It specifies CASSLAASGRAGYEQYF.

The sample holds a few counts of this clone. The chain has TRBV29-1 and TRBJ2-1, with 8 bases identical to TRBD1. This CDR3 has 13 residues. Germline V gene data show CDR1 as SQVTM and CDR2 as ANQGSEA. Trimming at V came to 5 bases and at J to 3 bases, leaving 3 bases not matched to a gene. The chain's CDR3 is CSVTGGFYNEQFF. CDR3 coding DNA: TGCAGCGTTACAGGGGGGTTCTACAATGAGCAGTTCTTC.

This clone turned up a few times. The J gene is TRBJ2-7, the V gene TRBV13; D is possibly TRBD1 (6 bases). Germline V gene sequence: CDR1 PRHDT, CDR2 FYEKMQ (reference sequence). The CDR3 is 14 amino acids. Trimming shortened V by 5 bases and J by 0 bases, and 11 bases separated the two germline ends. The chain's CDR3 is CASSRRTVSYEQYF. The CDR3 DNA reads TGTGCCAGCAGCCGAAGGACAGTCTCCTACGAGCAGTACTTC.

The CDR3: CASSSAANEKLFF. In DNA form, the CDR3 reads TGTGCCAGCAGCTCGGCGGCTAATGAAAAACTGTTTTTT. The chain has TRBV7-2 and TRBJ1-4; D remains ambiguous. CDR3 size: 13 residues. The germline CDR1 and CDR2 sequences are SGHTA and FQGNSA. V was clipped by 4 bases and J by 3 bases, with 6 bases between them.

The rearrangement uses TRBV6-1 and TRBJ1-6, with 7 bases aligning to TRBD1. The germline V gene has CDR1 MNHNS and CDR2 SASEGT. With 6 bases clipped from V and 7 bases from J, the junction kept 9 bases outside the gene matches. This CDR3 has 15 residues. The CDR3 nucleotides are TGTGCCAGCAGGCCCCAGGGGGATGGGAATTCACCCCTCCACTTT. Its translation is CASRPQGDGNSPLHF.

The chain links TRBV27 to TRBJ1-6, with D uncertain. The CDR3 runs to 16 residues. Germline CDR1 MNHEY, CDR2 SMNVEV (reference sequence). The germline V and J ends were trimmed by 0 bases and 0 bases, with 6 bases remaining between them. The CDR3 nucleotides are TGTGCCAGCAGTTTATCGGGGAGCTCCTATAATTCACCCCTCCACTTT. Its translation: CASSLSGSSYNSPLHF.